This T cell receptor beta chain derives from a study of shared clonotypes between healthy human individuals (dated by TCRdb to 2019 to 2021). About the study as a whole: A couple of women and a few men aged 18 to 49 years were included in the cohort. For each donor, CD4 naive and CD4 memory were each given three plates, CD8 naive was given two plates, and CD8 memory was given one plate. The study deeply sequenced blood TCR repertoires of five healthy adults to estimate repertoire size and the extent of clonotype sharing between individuals. To increase sequencing depth and limit assay-specific biases, TCR repertoire library preparation and sequencing were carried out by different laboratories using diverse techniques. Each donor's leukapheresis produced roughly between roughly 0.94 and 9.5 billion PBMCs. General conclusions and limits of the study: Clonotypes shared by all four sorted-subset donors showed higher generation probabilities than non-shared clonotypes. Rarefaction of sorted-subset datasets indicated incomplete sequencing despite the large sequencing depth. Pairwise subsampling indicated that sequencing depth was expected to affect the degree of clonotype sharing among donors. Sampling was restricted to blood, and TCR repertoires in tissue are likely to differ from TCR repertoires in blood. The genetic and exposure-history diversity represented was limited by the small number of donors. When a few donors were compared, the shared fraction of clonotypes was 5% to 6.5% for naive CD4, over 3% for naive CD8, 2.3% for memory CD4, and 0.35% to 0.4% for memory CD8. Naive subsets generally had larger estimated clonotype richness than memory subsets.

Details on this clone: Which antigen it targets is not known. Base-call qualities are not available, and no considerably larger clone is one nucleotide away.

Using the deep immunoSEQ assay, multiplex PCR amplified TCR CDR3 regions from genomic DNA. For each cell subset, the extracted genomic DNA was distributed evenly across all wells of several immunoSEQ 96-well plates, and each plate served as one replicate. Each replicate PCR for sorted subsets received about 200 ng genomic DNA, equal to about 30,000 T cell genomes. Purified libraries were measured with a Qubit 3.0 fluorometer, size-checked on a Bioanalyzer 2100, and measured again with the KAPA Library Quantification kit. Each immunoSEQ 96-well plate was sequenced on its own single-read 150-cycle Illumina NextSeq 550 flow cell. The study's own analysis went as follows. Because only junctional sequences without quality scores were contained in the immunoSEQ output, filtering matching that applied to full-length reads could not be performed. To assign V/J genes and CDR3, sequences were annotated using PyIR, a Python wrapper for IgBLAST v1.9, with IMGT germline references. Reads were removed for weak V/J assignments (E-value above 1e-6), missing CDR3, stop codons, out-of-frame junctions, or ambiguous translated residues. V3J clonotypes were defined by identical inferred V gene, J gene, and CDR3 amino acid sequence. To compute the percentage overlap between repertoires, the number of shared unique clonotypes was divided by the size of the smaller repertoire. Three approaches were used to assess repertoire richness: RTK rarefaction, the Chao1 estimator, and Recon v2.1 estimates of unobserved clonotypes. OLGA was used to compute generation probabilities for all TCRbeta clonotypes that the gDNA method yielded from a few donors. TCRdb retrieved this table from immuneACCESS and kept in-frame rearrangements only. Not all clones are present; in checked studies, unresolved V genes account for under half, and no reason is known for the remainder. The V and J calls and clone size come from that table; D and trimming were worked out from the DNA. The sample records some 2.1 million clones, around 93% of which are singletons. More than 1.5% of the sample is held by the ten biggest clonotypes.

From cysteine to phenylalanine, the CDR3 is 15 amino acids long. Only the CDR3 region is kept as DNA, spanning 45 bases read in frame from base 1. A distance of 10 bases separates the germline ends of V and J, which lose 1 base and 4 bases respectively. The germline V gene (reference sequence) yields MNHEY for CDR1 and SMNVEV for CDR2. CD8 naive samples were CD45RO-negative cells positively selected for CCR7, giving a CD45RA+CCR7+ population that excluded TemRA cells. Healthy HIV-negative adults with no recently reported acute infections or vaccinations were included as donors. Only Caucasian adults living in Nashville, Tennessee, USA were represented among the donors. Blood was obtained by leukapheresis, after which PBMCs were separated by Ficoll-Histopaque density gradient centrifugation and cryopreserved in liquid nitrogen vapor phase. Purity and quantity of every magnetically sorted T cell population were checked by analytical flow cytometry. Each sorted fraction had its genomic DNA isolated and then quantified by UV absorbance on a Nanodrop 2000c.

What was sequenced was naive CD8+ T cells from PBMCs. The cell subset or site label, read with the paper, signifies: CD45RA+CCR7+. This clonotype was sampled from a man aged 18 to 35 in good health. Some clones in this sample may be carry-over from other donors' samples. The chain employs TRBV27 and TRBJ2-2; the D gene cannot be resolved reliably. The CDR3 protein: CASSLYSGLTGELFF. In nucleotide form, the sequence is TGTGCCAGCAGTTTATATAGTGGTCTCACCGGGGAGCTGTTTTTT.